Each of the 25 T cell receptor beta chains below was sequenced from the same sample in a study of cytomegalovirus exposure and HLA in healthy donors. The PCR contained 60 Vbeta and 13 Jbeta primers. The method was immunoSEQ multiplex PCR; TCRdb's version includes in-frame clones alone and lacks a portion of them. This table has around 130,000 clones, roughly four fifths appearing once. Sequencing used PBMCs. The source of these receptors is a man in his forties in good health and CMV-seronegative.

In this sample, this clone turned up a few times. J is TRBJ2-3 and V is TRBV7-9; TRBD2 agrees at 9 bases. The CDR3 contains 15 residues. With V trimmed by 5 bases and J by 2 bases, 5 bases remained unmatched. CDR1 is SEHNR and CDR2 is FQNEAQ in the germline V gene (reference sequence). CDR3: CASSIVAGDTDTQYF. CDR3 coding DNA: TGTGCCAGCAGCATTGTAGCGGGGGACACAGATACGCAGTATTTT. The entire variable domain, with the rest obtained from reference TRBV7-9 and TRBJ2-3, is as follows: DTGVSQNPRHKITKRGQNVTFRCDPISEHNRLYWYRQTLGQGPEFLTYFQNEAQLEKSRLLSDRFSAERPKGSFSTLEIQRTEQGDSAMYLCASSIVAGDTDTQYFGPGTRLTVL.

The gene calls are TRBV19 and TRBJ2-3; D possibly corresponds to TRBD1 (5 bases). V shed 9 bases and J shed 0 bases, with 13 bases lying between them. The CDR3 runs 14 residues. Germline V gives CDR1 LNHDA, CDR2 SQIVND (reference sequence). CDR3 DNA sequence: TGTGCCAGCAATCAGGGCTCTAGCACAGATACGCAGTATTTT. This encodes CASNQGSSTDTQYF.

This chain uses TRBV5-1 with TRBJ2-2, with 8 bases lining up with TRBD1. The V gene's germline CDR1 is SGHRS and CDR2 YFSETQ. The CDR3 loop spans 16 amino acids. Trimming at V came to 4 bases and at J to 4 bases, leaving 9 bases not matched to a gene. In DNA, the CDR3 is TGCGCCAGCAGCACCGGACAGGGTTGGAGCACCGGGGAGCTGTTTTTT. It is translated as CASSTGQGWSTGELFF.

This chain connects TRBV7-6 to TRBJ2-5; D call uncertain. The J call could be wrong; TRBJ2-7 is a better fit for the DNA end. The CDR3 runs 13 residues. Germline assignment: CDR1 SGHVS and CDR2 FNYEAQ. The CDR3 spells CASSLAITYEQYF. In DNA, the CDR3 is TGTGCCAGCAGCTTAGCCATTACCTACGAGCAGTACTTC.

The CDR3 DNA reads as TGTGCCAGCAGCTCTGGACTGGAACAGGGAGCACCTGAAGCTTTCTTT. Translating gives CASSSGLEQGAPEAFF. This chain connects TRBV5-4 to TRBJ1-1, with a weak D call TRBD1 (6 bases). Looked up from germline, CDR1 is SGHNT and CDR2 is YYREEE (reference sequence). The V end lost 3 bases, the J end lost 6 bases, and 21 bases lay between the germline ends. This CDR3 has 16 amino acids.

The chain employs TRBV5-1 and TRBJ2-3; TRBD2 agrees at 14 bases. This CDR3 contains 18 residues. The germline CDR1 and CDR2 sequences are SGHRS and YFSETQ. V shed 4 bases, J shed 0 bases, and the junction held 7 bases outside the gene matches. The CDR3 protein is CASSRTGLAGGSTDTQYF. Here the CDR3 DNA reads TGCGCCAGCAGCCGGACCGGACTAGCGGGGGGCAGCACAGATACGCAGTATTTT. Full variable domain (remainder filled in from reference TRBV5-1 and TRBJ2-3): KAGVTQTPRYLIKTRGQQVTLSCSPISGHRSVSWYQQTPGQGLQFLFEYFSETQRNKGNFPGRFSGRQFSNSRSEMNVSTLELGDSALYLCASSRTGLAGGSTDTQYFGPGTRLTVL.

Comments on this clone: An end of the junction does not agree with germline; a read error may underlie this. The V call is TRBV7-2, the J call TRBJ1-2, with D possibly matching TRBD1 (5 bases). CDR3 length: 14 amino acids. Germline assignment: CDR1 SGHTA and CDR2 FQGNSA. CDR3 loop: CASSLDIQAASPRF. The CDR3 bases are TGTGCCAGCAGCTTAGACATACAGGCCGCCAGTCCCCGCTTC. Full variable domain (remainder filled in from reference TRBV7-2 and TRBJ1-2): GAGVSQSPSNKVTEKGKDVELRCDPISGHTALYWYRQSLGQGLEFLIYFQGNSAPDKSGLPSDRFSAERTGGSVSTLTIQRTQQEDSAVYLCASSLDIQAASPRFGSGTRLTVV.

J is TRBJ1-1 and V is TRBV5-1, with 9 bases matching TRBD1. This CDR3 region has 14 residues. From germline, CDR1 is SGHRS and CDR2 YFSETQ. V dropped 4 bases and J dropped 1; count of bases not matched to a gene: 2. CDR3 protein: CASSRDRANTEAFF. DNA for the CDR3: TGCGCCAGCAGCCGGGACAGGGCGAACACTGAAGCTTTCTTT.

In its sample, this clone was seen once. The V call is TRBV7-8, the J call TRBJ1-2; 8 bases fit TRBD1. The CDR3 extends over 18 amino acids. Trimming cost V 4 bases and J 4 bases; bases outside gene matches: 17. Germline V gives CDR1 SGHVS, CDR2 FQNEAQ. This chain's CDR3 is CASSSASGGVGAGYGYTF. In DNA form, the CDR3 reads TGTGCCAGCAGCTCGGCCTCAGGGGGCGTTGGGGCAGGCTATGGCTACACCTTC.

This clone was found a few times. The gene calls are TRBV27 and TRBJ2-7; 11 positions agree with TRBD2. This CDR3 has 16 residues. The J segment lost 2 bases and the V segment lost 5 bases, leaving 8 bases of the junction unmatched. Germline CDR1 MNHEY, CDR2 SMNVEV (reference sequence). This CDR3 is CASSIGLAGYAYEQYF. CDR3 DNA: TGTGCCAGCAGTATCGGACTAGCGGGCTATGCCTACGAGCAGTACTTC.

The J gene is TRBJ2-1, the V gene TRBV27, with TRBD2 matching over 10 bases. V shed 3 bases and J 7 bases; nucleotides not matched to a gene: 9. The CDR3 loop spans 16 amino acids. CDR1 is MNHEY, CDR2 SMNVEV, per germline (reference sequence). CDR3 DNA sequence: TGTGCCAGCAGTTTCCAAGCGGGAGGGCCTGTTAATGAGCAGTTCTTC. Its protein product is CASSFQAGGPVNEQFF.

V and J are TRBV7-2 and TRBJ2-7; TRBD1 might be the D (5 bases). The germline V gene encodes CDR1 SGHTA and CDR2 FQGNSA. The V and J ends lost 5 bases and 4 bases respectively, with 12 bases between them. There are 13 residues in the CDR3. CDR3 loop: CASSHRQIYEQYF. In DNA, the CDR3 is TGTGCCAGCAGCCACCGACAGATTTACGAGCAGTACTTC.

Only one count was recorded for this clone. The genes are TRBV7-3 and TRBJ2-1; TRBD2 matches at 8 bases. Germline V lookup: CDR1 SGHTA, CDR2 FQGTGA. Unmatched junction bases numbered 5, after V lost 5 bases and J lost 5 bases. This CDR3 has 14 amino acids. CDR3 loop: CASSHHGGDNEQFF. CDR3 bases: TGTGCCAGCAGCCACCACGGGGGGGACAATGAGCAGTTCTTC.

The CDR3: CASSVVGGVYNEQFF. The CDR3 DNA is TGTGCCAGCAGCGTAGTCGGGGGAGTATACAATGAGCAGTTCTTC. The V call is TRBV9, the J call TRBJ2-1; D might be TRBD2 (6 bases). The CDR3 covers 15 residues. Trimming shortened V by 0 bases and J by 4 bases, and 11 bases separated the two germline ends. Germline CDR1 and CDR2: SGDLS and YYNGEE.

A word on this clone: One end of the junction fails to match germline, which may point to a read error. The chain is built from TRBV7-7 and TRBJ2-3, with 8 bases matching TRBD2. The CDR3 is made up of 15 amino acids. Per the germline V gene, CDR1 is SSHAT and CDR2 is FNYEAQ (reference sequence). The CDR3 sequence is CASSFGRASGDTQYF. CDR3 nucleotide sequence: TGTGCTAGCAGCTTCGGGAGGGCCAGTGGAGATACGCAGTATTTT.

The J gene is TRBJ2-3, the V gene TRBV4-3, with D possibly being TRBD2 (5 bases). The CDR3 length is 17 residues. Trimming shortened V by 0 bases and J by 0 bases, and 13 bases separated the two germline ends. Germline CDR1 is LGHNA and CDR2 is YSLEER. In DNA form, the CDR3 reads TGCGCCAGCAGCCAAGATTACCGGGGTGTGAGCACAGATACGCAGTATTTT. Encoded protein: CASSQDYRGVSTDTQYF.

To note about this clone: Germline is not matched at one junction end, which may reflect a read error. CDR3 loop: CASRGTGAGNTIYF. Here the CDR3 DNA reads TGTGCCAGCAGAGGGACAGGGGCTGGAAACACCATATATTTT. The chain joins TRBV5-1 to TRBJ1-3; 10 nucleotides match TRBD1. CDR1 SGHRS and CDR2 YFSETQ come from the germline V gene. This CDR3 spans 14 amino acids.

The CDR3 DNA is TGTGCCAGCTCACCACTGGATCAGGGGTTCAGCACCGGGGAGCTGTTTTTT. It is translated as CASSPLDQGFSTGELFF. This rearrangement joins TRBV18 to TRBJ2-2; maybe TRBD1 (6 bases). The CDR3 length is 17 residues. V lost 1 base, J lost 4 bases, and 16 bases lay in between. Germline V gene data show CDR1 as KGHSH and CDR2 as LQKENI.

The V gene is TRBV5-4, the J gene TRBJ2-3, with 10 bases fitting TRBD2. With V trimmed by 6 bases and J by 0 bases, 13 bases remained unmatched. The CDR3 runs 18 residues. Looked up from germline, CDR1 is SGHNT and CDR2 is YYREEE (reference sequence). The CDR3 protein is CASIPWVGLATSTDTQYF. The CDR3 DNA is TGTGCCAGCATCCCTTGGGTGGGACTAGCGACGAGCACAGATACGCAGTATTTT.

This chain joins TRBV6-5 and TRBJ2-5; 7 bases fit TRBD1. Germline values: CDR1 MNHEY, CDR2 SVGAGI. The trim removed 6 bases at V and 5 bases at J, leaving 9 bases unmatched. CDR3 length: 14 residues. The CDR3 region is CASRRHGTAETQYF. The CDR3 bases are TGTGCCAGCAGACGCCACGGGACAGCGGAGACCCAGTACTTC.

J is TRBJ1-6 and V is TRBV4-1, with D perhaps TRBD1 (6 bases). The CDR3 is 18 amino acids. Germline V gene sequence: CDR1 MGHRA, CDR2 YSYEKL. Deletions cut 1 base from V and 7 bases from J, with 20 bases between. CDR3: CASSQGRGLAPRNSPLHF. The DNA of the CDR3 is TGCGCCAGCAGCCAAGGGCGGGGGCTCGCGCCTAGGAATTCACCCCTCCACTTT.

This chain joins TRBV6-4 and TRBJ2-5; tentatively, D is TRBD2 (5 bases). Trimming removed 7 bases at V and 1 base at J, with 16 bases between. CDR3 size: 15 residues. Germline loops: CDR1 MRHNA, CDR2 SNTAGT. CDR3 sequence (DNA): TGTGCCAGCAACGGTAATCTAGCTATCCAAGAGACCCAGTACTTC. Its translation: CASNGNLAIQETQYF.

In its sample, this clone was seen a few times. The V call is TRBV7-2, the J call TRBJ2-6; a weak D match, TRBD1 (6 bases). The V gene's germline CDR1 is SGHTA and CDR2 FQGNSA. V was clipped by 4 bases and J by 3 bases, with 22 bases between them. This CDR3 region has 19 residues. This CDR3 reads CASSSLLGAPRDGANVLTF. In nucleotides, the CDR3 is TGTGCCAGCAGCTCACTGCTGGGGGCCCCCCGTGATGGGGCCAACGTCCTGACTTTC.

The rearrangement joins TRBV11-2 to TRBJ2-7; 9 positions agree with TRBD2. The CDR3 consists of 17 residues. Trimming cost V 5 bases and J 0 bases; bases outside gene matches: 11. Germline V gives CDR1 SGHAT, CDR2 FQNNGV. The CDR3 reads CASSTSSGLANSYEQYF. DNA of the CDR3: TGTGCCAGCAGCACCAGTAGCGGACTAGCGAACTCCTACGAGCAGTACTTC.

This rearrangement joins TRBV7-3 to TRBJ2-2; 7 nucleotides match TRBD1. This CDR3 comprises 15 residues. Trimming cost V 4 bases and J 5 bases; bases outside gene matches: 7. CDR1 is SGHTA and CDR2 is FQGTGA in the germline V gene. DNA of the CDR3: TGTGCCAGCAGCTCCTCATCAGGGGGAACCGGGGAGCTGTTTTTT. It codes for CASSSSSGGTGELFF.